The sequence of this TCR beta chain was determined in a study of blood T cell repertoires in COVID-19. The wider study: Samples representing acute and convalescent COVID-19 were sourced from the United States, Italy and Spain. PBMCs, B-cell-depleted T cells, or T cells provided the cDNA or gDNA that made up the material.

In the original processing: For nucleated cells, counts were estimated from reference gene primer amplification. Profiled with immunoSEQ multiplex PCR; TCRdb holds only in-frame clones, not every one. V and J calls and clone size come straight from that table; D and trimming were deduced from the DNA. This table holds approximately 160,000 clones, about 88% found once. With 5 bases clipped from V and 3 bases from J, the junction kept 7 bases outside the gene matches. The CDR3 consists of 14 residues. Germline values: CDR1 SGHTA, CDR2 FQGNSA. The sample consisted of peripheral blood. This TCR derives from a woman older than 75 with acute or convalescent COVID-19. V gene TRBV7-2 combines with J gene TRBJ2-7, with TRBD1 identical over 7 bases. CDR3 sequence: CASSRRQGSYEQYF. Written as DNA, the CDR3 is TGTGCCAGCAGCCGTAGACAGGGTAGCTACGAGCAGTACTTC. The variable domain in full, completed from reference TRBV7-2 and TRBJ2-7, reads GAGVSQSPSNKVTEKGKDVELRCDPISGHTALYWYRQSLGQGLEFLIYFQGNSAPDKSGLPSDRFSAERTGGSVSTLTIQRTQQEDSAVYLCASSRRQGSYEQYFGPGTRLTVT.